Many counts were recorded for the clone carrying this T cell receptor (beta chain). This sample was taken from a study of T cells in Graves' hyperthyroidism and ophthalmopathy. TCR beta CDR3 regions were amplified from RNA transcripts. First-round RT-PCR targeting the TCR CDR3 was performed with the HTBI primer set. TCRdb re-analysed the multiplex PCR reads in MiXCR, keeping a single row per CDR3 protein. The sample has hundreds of thousands of distinct CDR3 sequences, 13% to 15% seen once. The CDR3 spans 13 residues. CDR1 SNHLY and CDR2 FYNNEI come from the germline V gene. Trimming left V 5 bases short and J 9 bases short, with 14 bases between.

Sequencing was carried out using blood. The clonotype originates from a woman aged 18-29 years with Graves' hyperthyroidism. V usage is TRBV2 and J usage is TRBJ1-5; D uncertain. CDR3 in amino acids: CASSLGTRRPQHF. Written as DNA, the CDR3 is TGTGCCAGCAGTCTAGGAACCCGACGGCCCCAGCATTTT.